Listed here is a single TCR beta chain. Original data processing: Amplification from reference gene primers served as the basis for estimated nucleated cell counts. Generated by immunoSEQ multiplex PCR, the TCRdb table keeps only in-frame clones and is missing some. V and J calls and clone size are given by that table; D and trimming were obtained from the DNA. Altogether tens of thousands of clones are present, 70% to 90% being singletons, with the ten largest covering less than 4.5%. The sample belongs to a study of blood T cell repertoires in COVID-19. V gave up 1 base and J gave up 1 base, with 20 bases separating them. The CDR3 contains 19 residues. CDR1 and CDR2 (germline): SSHAT, FNYEAQ (reference sequence).

This TCR came from a man older than 75 with active COVID-19. The sample was peripheral blood. The V call is TRBV7-7, the J call TRBJ1-5; D is undetermined. CDR3 sequence reads: CASSLVREPTSVSNQPQHF. The CDR3 DNA is TGTGCCAGCAGCTTAGTACGGGAACCGACATCCGTAAGCAATCAGCCCCAGCATTTT.